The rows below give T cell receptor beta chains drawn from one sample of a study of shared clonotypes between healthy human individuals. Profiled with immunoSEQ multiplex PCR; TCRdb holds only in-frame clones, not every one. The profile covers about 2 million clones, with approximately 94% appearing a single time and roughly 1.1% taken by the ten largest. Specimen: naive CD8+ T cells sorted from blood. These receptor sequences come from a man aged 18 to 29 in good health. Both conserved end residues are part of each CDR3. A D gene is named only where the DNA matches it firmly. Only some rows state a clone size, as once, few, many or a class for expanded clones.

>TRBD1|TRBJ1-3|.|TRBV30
CASTGTGAGNTIYF
TGTGCCTCAACCGGGACAGGGGCAGGAAACACCATATATTTT
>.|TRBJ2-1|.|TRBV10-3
CAISASADTRGNEQFF
TGTGCCATCAGTGCTAGTGCTGACACGAGGGGCAATGAGCAGTTCTTC
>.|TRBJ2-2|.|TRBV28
CASSLSLRGTNTGELFF
TGTGCCAGCAGTTTAAGTTTGCGGGGAACGAACACCGGGGAGCTGTTTTTT
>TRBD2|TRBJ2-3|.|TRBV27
CASTLTSGTDTQYF
TGTGCCAGCACCCTGACTAGCGGCACAGATACGCAGTATTTT
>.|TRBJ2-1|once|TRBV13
CASGGAYNEQFF
TGTGCCAGCGGAGGGGCCTACAATGAGCAGTTCTTC
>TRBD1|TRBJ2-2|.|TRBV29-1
CSVEGTGGIGELFF
TGCAGCGTTGAGGGGACAGGGGGTATCGGGGAGCTGTTTTTT
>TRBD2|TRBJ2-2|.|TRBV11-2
CASSLGSGRSYPGELFF
TGTGCCAGCAGCTTAGGTAGCGGGAGGTCCTATCCCGGGGAGCTGTTTTTT
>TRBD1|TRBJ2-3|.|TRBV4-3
CASSPGQVTDTQYF
TGCGCCAGCAGCCCGGGACAGGTGACAGATACGCAGTATTTT
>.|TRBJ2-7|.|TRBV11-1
CASSHGPSYEQYF
TGTGCCAGCAGCCATGGGCCCTCCTACGAGCAGTACTTC
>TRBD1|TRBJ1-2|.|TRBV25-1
CASSDRDRAYGYTF
TGTGCCAGCAGTGACCGGGACAGGGCCTATGGCTACACCTTC
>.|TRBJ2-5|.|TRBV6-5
CASSYAETQYF
TGTGCCAGCAGTTACGCGGAGACCCAGTACTTC
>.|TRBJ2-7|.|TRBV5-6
CASSFEGYEQYF
TGTGCCAGCAGCTTTGAAGGGTACGAGCAGTACTTC
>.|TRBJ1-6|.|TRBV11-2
CASSLLGHNSPLHF
TGTGCCAGCAGCCTCCTCGGGCATAATTCACCCCTCCACTTT
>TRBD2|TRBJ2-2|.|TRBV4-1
CASSRGLAGGYTGELFF
TGCGCCAGCAGCCGAGGACTAGCGGGGGGGTACACCGGGGAGCTGTTTTTT